These 15 T cell receptor beta chains were sequenced from one sample in a study of cytomegalovirus exposure and HLA in healthy donors (dated by TCRdb to the late 2010s). The receptor library was made with the immunoSEQ multiplex PCR assay. For the multiplex PCR, a mixture combining 60 forward primers for TCR Vbeta segments and 13 reverse primers for TCR Jbeta segments was used. TCRdb mirrors the immuneACCESS table, restricted to in-frame sequences. Some clones are absent from its copies; in checked studies, under half trace to an unresolved V gene, and the reason for the others is unknown. The sample table records around 130,000 clones; around 80% of these occur just once. The leading ten clones occupy 1.5% of the sample. What was sequenced was PBMCs. Receptor source: a woman aged 18-29 years in good health and CMV-seronegative.

This clone occurred once. The chain couples TRBV18 to TRBJ2-7, with 8 positions matching TRBD1. The CDR3 runs 13 residues. In germline, CDR1 is KGHSH, CDR2 LQKENI. J gave up 3 bases and V 6 bases, and 4 bases lay outside the gene matches. The CDR3 here is CASSHGTGYEQYF. CDR3 nucleotides: TGTGCCAGCTCGCACGGGACAGGCTACGAGCAGTACTTC.

The gene calls are TRBV7-2 and TRBJ1-5; no clear D. Trimming cost V 1 base and J 0 bases, with 16 bases left between them. CDR1 is SGHTA and CDR2 is FQGNSA in the germline V gene. The CDR3 runs 18 residues. CDR3 sequence reads: CASSLGAGTRYSNQPQHF. Written as DNA, the CDR3 is TGTGCCAGCAGCTTAGGAGCAGGTACAAGGTATAGCAATCAGCCCCAGCATTTT.

This clone was observed a single time. The V gene is TRBV4-2, the J gene TRBJ2-5; 10 positions agree with TRBD2. J was trimmed by 4 bases and V by 0 bases; bases with no gene match: 5. The CDR3 length is 16 residues. Germline CDR1 and CDR2: LGHNA and YNFKEQ. The CDR3 nucleotides read TGTGCCAGCAGCCAAGATCCAGCGGGAGGGGGAGAGACCCAGTACTTC. Translated: CASSQDPAGGGETQYF.

The genes are TRBV5-1 and TRBJ2-1; D is uncertain. The CDR3 runs 14 residues. V lost 5 bases to trimming and J lost 6 bases, with 15 bases between them. Germline lookup yields CDR1 SGHRS and CDR2 YFSETQ. CDR3 nucleotides: TGCGCCAGCAGTCCTATCTCTGGTCTCAATGAGCAGTTCTTC. Translating gives CASSPISGLNEQFF.

V usage is TRBV7-8 and J usage is TRBJ2-7, with unresolved D. CDR3 size: 11 residues. Trimming took off 7 bases at V and 6 bases at J, with 10 bases between the two ends. Per germline, CDR1 SGHVS and CDR2 FQNEAQ. The CDR3 nucleotides read TGTGCCAGCACCCTTACAAGCGAGCAGTACTTC. It encodes CASTLTSEQYF.

V gene TRBV7-6 combines with J gene TRBJ1-5; possibly TRBD1 for D (5 bases). V lost 2 bases, J lost 6 bases, and 14 bases lay in between. Germline V gene sequence: CDR1 SGHVS, CDR2 FNYEAQ. The CDR3 sequence is 15 residues long. CDR3 sequence: CASSLRGDEIQPQHF. In DNA, the CDR3 is TGTGCCAGCAGCTTACGGGGGGACGAAATTCAGCCCCAGCATTTT.

The chain combines TRBV2 with TRBJ1-5, with 8 positions matching TRBD1. CDR1 and CDR2 from the germline V gene are SNHLY and FYNNEI. The CDR3 length is 15 residues. V dropped 8 bases and J dropped 4; count of bases not matched to a gene: 10. The CDR3 loop is CASGGATGGNQPQHF. The CDR3 nucleotides are TGTGCCAGCGGGGGGGCTACAGGGGGTAATCAGCCCCAGCATTTT.

The V and J genes are TRBV7-6 and TRBJ2-2, with 11 bases aligning to TRBD2. The CDR3 extends over 17 amino acids. V lost 4 bases, J lost 0 bases, and 4 bases stayed unmatched. Per the germline V gene, CDR1 is SGHVS and CDR2 is FNYEAQ. For the CDR3, the DNA is TGTGCCAGCAGCTCCCTGACTAGCGGGACGAACACCGGGGAGCTGTTTTTT. Translating gives CASSSLTSGTNTGELFF.

This chain joins TRBV10-1 and TRBJ2-3; 11 bases align to TRBD2. This CDR3 is built from 17 residues. With V trimmed by 1 base and J by 2 bases, 5 bases remained unmatched. Germline V lookup: CDR1 WNHNN, CDR2 SYGVQD (reference sequence). The CDR3, as DNA: TGCGCCAGCAGTGAGTTAGCGGGGGGGCCAAACACAGATACGCAGTATTTT. Translating it yields CASSELAGGPNTDTQYF.

As concerns this clone: A junction end diverges from the germline sequence, so it may reflect a read error. The rearrangement links TRBV7-9 to TRBJ1-1; D perhaps matches TRBD1 (5 bases). Germline V gene data show CDR1 as SEHNR and CDR2 as FQNEAQ (reference sequence). The CDR3 loop spans 13 amino acids. The CDR3 is CSSSLSGGTEAFF. CDR3 DNA sequence: TGTTCCAGCAGCTTATCGGGGGGCACTGAAGCTTTCTTT.

The genes are TRBV7-9 and TRBJ2-1; perhaps TRBD2 as D (5 bases). The CDR3 extends over 16 amino acids. Germline V gene data show CDR1 as SEHNR and CDR2 as FQNEAQ (reference sequence). Trimming left V 3 bases short and J 8 bases short, with 20 bases between. CDR3 bases: TGTGCCAGCAGCTTCCCGAGGTCGGTCGGGGTCTATGAGCAGTTCTTC. It codes for CASSFPRSVGVYEQFF.

The chain has TRBV5-1 and TRBJ2-3; D not certain. This CDR3 comprises 12 residues. The germline V and J ends were trimmed by 4 bases and 6 bases, with 9 bases remaining between them. CDR1 SGHRS and CDR2 YFSETQ come from the germline V gene. The CDR3 DNA sequence: TGCGCCAGCAGCGCCCATCGGGATACGCAGTATTTT. This codes for CASSAHRDTQYF. Together with reference TRBV5-1 and TRBJ2-3, the CDR3 gives the full variable domain: KAGVTQTPRYLIKTRGQQVTLSCSPISGHRSVSWYQQTPGQGLQFLFEYFSETQRNKGNFPGRFSGRQFSNSRSEMNVSTLELGDSALYLCASSAHRDTQYFGPGTRLTVL.

CDR3: CASAKRGDGYTF. CDR3 nucleotides: TGTGCCAGCGCCAAAAGGGGTGATGGCTACACCTTC. The chain recombines TRBV6-1 with TRBJ1-2; D might be TRBD1 (5 bases). V was clipped by 8 bases and J by 6 bases, with 13 bases between them. CDR1 MNHNS and CDR2 SASEGT come from the germline V gene. The CDR3 totals 12 residues.

This chain joins TRBV5-1 and TRBJ2-6, with 12 bases fitting TRBD1. The J segment lost 5 bases and the V segment lost 6 bases, leaving 9 bases of the junction unmatched. From germline, CDR1 is SGHRS and CDR2 YFSETQ. CDR3 length: 17 residues. CDR3 sequence: CASTSGDRGHRANVLTF. The DNA for the CDR3 is TGCGCCAGCACCTCCGGGGACAGGGGGCATAGGGCCAACGTCCTGACTTTC.

The rearrangement uses TRBV14 and TRBJ1-2; 11 bases align to TRBD1. The CDR3 is 14 amino acids. Germline CDR1 and CDR2: SGHDN and FVKESK. V shed 4 bases, J shed 6 bases, and the junction held 4 bases outside the gene matches. The CDR3 DNA sequence: TGTGCCAGCAGCCGAACGGGACAGGGGGATGGCTACACCTTC. It codes for CASSRTGQGDGYTF. Using reference TRBV14 and TRBJ1-2 for the parts outside the CDR3, the full variable domain is EAGVTQFPSHSVIEKGQTVTLRCDPISGHDNLYWYRRVMGKEIKFLLHFVKESKQDESGMPNNRFLAERTGGTYSTLKVQPAELEDSGVYFCASSRTGQGDGYTFGSGTRLTVV.